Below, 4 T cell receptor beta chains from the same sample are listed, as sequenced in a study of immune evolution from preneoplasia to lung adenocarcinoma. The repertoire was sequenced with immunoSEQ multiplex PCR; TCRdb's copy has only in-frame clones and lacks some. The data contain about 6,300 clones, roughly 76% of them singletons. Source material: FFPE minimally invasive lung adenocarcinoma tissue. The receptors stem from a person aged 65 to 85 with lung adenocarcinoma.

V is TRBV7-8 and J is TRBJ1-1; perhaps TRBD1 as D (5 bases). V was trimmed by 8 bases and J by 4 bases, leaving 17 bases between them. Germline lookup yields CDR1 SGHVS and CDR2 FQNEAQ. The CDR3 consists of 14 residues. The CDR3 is CASGLGAGLTEAFF. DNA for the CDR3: TGTGCCAGCGGACTAGGGGCAGGACTCACTGAAGCTTTCTTT.

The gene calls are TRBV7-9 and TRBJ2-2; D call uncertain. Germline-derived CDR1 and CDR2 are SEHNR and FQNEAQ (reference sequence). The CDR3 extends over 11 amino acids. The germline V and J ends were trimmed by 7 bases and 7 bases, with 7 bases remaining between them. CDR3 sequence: CASTRFGELFF. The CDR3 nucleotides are TGTGCCAGCACGCGATTCGGGGAGCTGTTTTTT.

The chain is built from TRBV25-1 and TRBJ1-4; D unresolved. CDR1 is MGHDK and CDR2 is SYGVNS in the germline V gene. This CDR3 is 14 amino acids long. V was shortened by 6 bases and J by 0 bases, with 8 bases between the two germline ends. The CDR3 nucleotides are TGTGCCAGCAGCGCACCGGCAACTAATGAAAAACTGTTTTTT. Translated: CASSAPATNEKLFF.

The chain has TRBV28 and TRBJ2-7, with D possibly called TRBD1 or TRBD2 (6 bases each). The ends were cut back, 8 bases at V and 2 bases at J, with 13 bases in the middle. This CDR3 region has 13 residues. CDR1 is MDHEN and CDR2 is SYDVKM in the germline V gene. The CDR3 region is CASYGGSTYEQYF. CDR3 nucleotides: TGTGCCAGCTACGGGGGCAGCACCTACGAGCAGTACTTC.